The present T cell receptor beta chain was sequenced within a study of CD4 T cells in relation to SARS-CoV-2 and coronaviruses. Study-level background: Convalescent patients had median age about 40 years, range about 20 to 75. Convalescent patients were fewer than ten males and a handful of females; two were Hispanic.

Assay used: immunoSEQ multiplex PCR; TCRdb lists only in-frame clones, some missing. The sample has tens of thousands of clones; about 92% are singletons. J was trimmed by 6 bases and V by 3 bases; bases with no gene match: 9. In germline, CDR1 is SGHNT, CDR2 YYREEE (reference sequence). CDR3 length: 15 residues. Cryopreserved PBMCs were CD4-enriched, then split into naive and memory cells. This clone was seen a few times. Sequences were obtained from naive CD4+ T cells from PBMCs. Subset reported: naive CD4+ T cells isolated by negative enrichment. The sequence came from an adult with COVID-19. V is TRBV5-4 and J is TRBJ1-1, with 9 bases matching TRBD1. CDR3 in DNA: TGTGCCAGCAGCTCACCGACAGGGGGATCCGCTGAAGCTTTCTTT. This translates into CASSSPTGGSAEAFF.